What follows is one T cell receptor (beta chain) and its context. CDR3 size: 14 residues. Unmatched junction bases numbered 5, after V lost 6 bases and J lost 1 base. CDR1 and CDR2 (germline): MNHNY, SVGAGI (reference sequence). The sample belongs to a study of tumour-infiltrating T cells in Burkitt lymphoma. Across the study: Overall and progression-free survival were predicted by productive clonality.

Here immunoSEQ multiplex PCR was the method, and the copy in TCRdb shows in-frame clones only, minus some. The table shows thousands of clones, with about a tenth occurring only once. The receptor's source is a human donor with diffuse large B-cell lymphoma. The material sequenced was tumor tissue. The chain is built from TRBV6-6 and TRBJ1-1; 7 bases match TRBD1. The chain's CDR3 is CASRPGTENTEAFF. The CDR3 DNA follows: TGTGCCAGCAGGCCAGGGACAGAGAACACTGAAGCTTTCTTT.